There are a few counts of the clone carrying this T cell receptor beta chain. Antigen: not known. Use of 60 Vbeta and 13 Jbeta primers characterized the PCR. Assay used: immunoSEQ multiplex PCR; TCRdb lists only in-frame clones, some missing. The repertoire has roughly 200,000 clones, around four fifths of them found once; the top ten carry less than 3%. The entry originates in a study of cytomegalovirus exposure and HLA in healthy donors. Losses at the gene ends were 5 bases for V and 5 bases for J; bases not matched to a gene: 9. CDR3 length equals 14 residues. Germline CDR1 is MGHRA and CDR2 is YSYEKL. Study outcomes and limitations: The listing of roughly 160 TCR beta chains classed them as cytomegalovirus-associated. Available immune exposure information covered CMV serostatus only. Roughly uniform sequencing depth across donors was assumed, possibly incorrectly.

This TCR was sampled from a middle-aged woman in good health and CMV-seronegative. The rearrangement links TRBV4-1 to TRBJ2-7, with 7 bases aligning to TRBD2. Source material: PBMCs. CDR3 coding DNA: TGCGCCAGCAGCTTCCGACAGACTAGCCACGAGCAGTACTTC. This gives the protein CASSFRQTSHEQYF.